The 23 T cell receptor beta chains below were found in one sample sequenced in a study of T-cell reconstitution after alpha-beta-depleted transplantation in children. Unique molecular identifiers were built into the TCRbeta library. TCRdb reprocessed the PCR reads via MiXCR and lists one record per CDR3 protein. The table includes roughly 500,000 distinct CDR3 sequences, about 33% detected once. The specimen was PBMCs from the stem cell graft donor, collected from the stem cell graft. These receptors were collected from a human donor who donated a stem cell graft to a child with aplastic anemia.

This chain links TRBV4-3 with TRBJ2-3; a weak D match, TRBD2 (5 bases). In germline, CDR1 is LGHNA, CDR2 YSLEER. This CDR3 comprises 14 residues. The V gene lost 0 bases and the J gene lost 7 bases, with 11 bases spanning the gap. CDR3 nucleotides: TGCGCCAGCAGCCAAGATCAGGACTTTAATACGCAGTATTTT. Residues: CASSQDQDFNTQYF.

The chain combines TRBV7-2 with TRBJ2-5; D unresolved. Germline CDR1 and CDR2: SGHTA and FQGNSA. Trimming took off 7 bases at V and 5 bases at J, with 23 bases between the two ends. This CDR3 has 16 residues. The CDR3 spells CASKPGVGSRMETQYF. For the CDR3, the DNA is TGTGCCAGCAAACCTGGAGTTGGCAGTAGGATGGAGACCCAGTACTTC.

The J gene is TRBJ2-2, the V gene TRBV20-1, with no clear D. This CDR3 spans 15 amino acids. Germline assignment: CDR1 DFQATT and CDR2 SNEGSKA (reference sequence). The ends were cut back, 5 bases at V and 8 bases at J, with 21 bases in the middle. CDR3 DNA: TGCAGTGCTGCCCCGCCGGGCGTTAAAAAAGGGGAGCTGTTTTTT. Translating it yields CSAAPPGVKKGELFF.

J is TRBJ2-4 and V is TRBV14; D gene ambiguous. Between the trimmed V and J ends, which lost 0 bases and 0 bases, there was a span of 9 bases. Germline CDR1 reads SGHDN; CDR2 reads FVKESK. The length of the CDR3 is 16 residues. This chain's CDR3 is CASSQEGSLAKNIQYF. In nucleotides, the CDR3 is TGTGCCAGCAGCCAAGAGGGCTCGCTAGCCAAAAACATTCAGTACTTC.

There are a few counts of this clonotype. The gene calls are TRBV18 and TRBJ2-4, with D hard to call. The CDR3 extends over 16 amino acids. Trimming removed 3 bases at V and 0 bases at J, with 12 bases between. Germline V lookup: CDR1 KGHSH, CDR2 LQKENI. The CDR3 nucleotides are TGTGCCAGCTCACCTTCGCAGATTATAGCCAAAAACATTCAGTACTTC. Translation: CASSPSQIIAKNIQYF.

This clonotype was seen only a few times. The V gene is TRBV20-1, the J gene TRBJ1-1, with a possible D match to TRBD1 (6 bases). CDR1 is DFQATT, CDR2 SNEGSKA, per germline (reference sequence). This CDR3 comprises 16 residues. V lost 5 bases and J lost 0, with 19 bases in between. CDR3 loop: CSAGASGGTLNTEAFF. In DNA form, the CDR3 reads TGCAGTGCTGGAGCCTCGGGGGGCACCCTGAACACTGAAGCTTTCTTT.

This clonotype has a handful of counts. The rearrangement joins TRBV27 to TRBJ2-7; TRBD1 might be the D (6 bases). This CDR3 is 13 amino acids long. Germline CDR1 MNHEY, CDR2 SMNVEV (reference sequence). Trimming stripped 5 bases from V and 5 bases from J, with 13 bases between. Here the CDR3 reads CASSITGYHEQYF. The DNA for the CDR3 is TGTGCCAGCAGTATTACAGGGTACCACGAGCAGTACTTC.

The sample holds a few counts of this clonotype. The chain has TRBV7-2 and TRBJ2-7; TRBD2 aligns across 9 bases. The V and J ends lost 4 bases and 5 bases, in that order; junction bases with no gene match: 12. CDR3 length: 16 amino acids. Germline V gene data show CDR1 as SGHTA and CDR2 as FQGNSA. CDR3 nucleotide sequence: TGTGCCAGCAGCTATGCGAATCTAGCGGGAAGAAACGAGCAGTACTTC. Its protein product is CASSYANLAGRNEQYF. Variable domain in full (rest from reference TRBV7-2 and TRBJ2-7): GAGVSQSPSNKVTEKGKDVELRCDPISGHTALYWYRQSLGQGLEFLIYFQGNSAPDKSGLPSDRFSAERTGGSVSTLTIQRTQQEDSAVYLCASSYANLAGRNEQYFGPGTRLTVT.

There are a few counts of this clonotype. The chain has TRBV9 and TRBJ2-6; 8 bases agree with TRBD1. This CDR3 is 18 amino acids long. Trimming removed 2 bases from V and 1 base from J; junction bases left unmatched: 8. Germline-derived CDR1 and CDR2 are SGDLS and YYNGEE. CDR3 bases: TGTGCCAGCAGCGTGGCAAGGACAGGGCGGTCTGGGGCCAACGTCCTGACTTTC. Its protein product is CASSVARTGRSGANVLTF.

The chain employs TRBV19 and TRBJ2-7; TRBD2 agrees at 8 bases. There are 15 residues in the CDR3. V was clipped by 3 bases and J by 2 bases; unmatched bases: 6. Germline V lookup: CDR1 LNHDA, CDR2 SQIVND (reference sequence). This CDR3 reads CASSISVAGTYEQYF. For the CDR3, the DNA is TGTGCCAGTAGTATTTCGGTAGCGGGGACCTACGAGCAGTACTTC.

Ten or more counts support this clonotype. The chain combines TRBV5-6 with TRBJ1-5; no clear D gene. V gave up 4 bases and J gave up 6 bases, with 11 bases separating them. The CDR3 contains 13 residues. Germline V gene sequence: CDR1 SGHDT, CDR2 YYEEEE. In DNA form, the CDR3 reads TGTGCCAGCAGCCTCGGCCGGGCTCAGCCCCAGCATTTT. It specifies CASSLGRAQPQHF.

This clonotype appeared a few times. The chain has TRBV20-1 and TRBJ2-7; maybe TRBD2 (6 bases). Per germline, CDR1 DFQATT and CDR2 SNEGSKA (reference sequence). The CDR3 has 12 amino acids. CDR3 protein: CSVASEIYEQYF. CDR3 DNA: TGCAGCGTGGCTAGCGAGATTTACGAGCAGTACTTC.

This sequence joins TRBV6-2 or TRBV6-3 and TRBJ2-5; TRBD1 matches at 8 bases. The junction had 8 bases not matched to a gene; V was cut back by 5 bases and J by 0 bases. The CDR3 is 16 amino acids. The germline gives CDR1 MNHEY, CDR2 SVGEGT. CDR3 bases: TGTGCCAGCAGTCCCGGGACAGGATTGTACCAAGAGACCCAGTACTTC. It encodes CASSPGTGLYQETQYF.

This clonotype was seen more than once but under ten times. This sequence joins TRBV5-3 and TRBJ2-6; D uncertain. TRBV5-3 is marked as an open reading frame, function uncertain. The ends were cut back, 2 bases at V and 4 bases at J, with 16 bases in the middle. There are 17 residues in the CDR3. CDR3 nucleotide sequence: TGTGCCAGAAGCTTTATCCTCTTAGGGTGCGGGGCCAACGTCCTGACTTTC. The encoded protein is CARSFILLGCGANVLTF.

This clonotype was observed a handful of times. The rearrangement links TRBV3-1 to TRBJ2-4, with unresolved D. CDR1 is LGHDT and CDR2 is YNNKEL in the germline V gene (reference sequence). V shed 2 bases and J shed 9 bases, with 8 bases lying between them. This CDR3 spans 12 amino acids. The CDR3 protein is CASSQKSGIQYF. Written as DNA, the CDR3 is TGTGCCAGCAGCCAAAAGTCAGGCATTCAGTACTTC. Variable domain in full (rest from reference TRBV3-1 and TRBJ2-4): DTAVSQTPKYLVTQMGNDKSIKCEQNLGHDTMYWYKQDSKKFLKIMFSYNNKELIINETVPNRFSPKSPDKAHLNLHINSLELGDSAVYFCASSQKSGIQYFGAGTRLSVL.

This clonotype was seen a handful of times. The V gene is TRBV27, the J gene TRBJ1-1, with D uncertain. CDR1 is MNHEY and CDR2 is SMNVEV in the germline V gene (reference sequence). The CDR3 runs 15 residues. Trimming stripped 7 bases from V and 0 bases from J, with 15 bases between. In DNA form, the CDR3 reads TGTGCCAGCATGCCCCTCGACCGGCTGAACACTGAAGCTTTCTTT. Its protein is CASMPLDRLNTEAFF.

The genes are TRBV28 and TRBJ2-1; TRBD2 agrees at 7 bases. Germline values: CDR1 MDHEN, CDR2 SYDVKM. V gave up 6 bases and J gave up 2 bases; unmatched junction bases: 7. The CDR3 contains 15 residues. The CDR3 DNA follows: TGTGCCAGCAGAAGGGGAGGGAGGGCCTACAATGAGCAGTTCTTC. It specifies CASRRGGRAYNEQFF.

The gene calls are TRBV7-2 and TRBJ2-1; no definite D call. V lost 5 bases and J lost 5, with 22 bases in between. The CDR3 is 17 residues long. Germline V gene lookup returns CDR1 SGHTA and CDR2 FQGNSA. CDR3 DNA sequence: TGTGCCAGCAGCCCAATCCCTGGGCTGACTGGAAACAATGAGCAGTTCTTC. This gives the protein CASSPIPGLTGNNEQFF.

The V call is TRBV7-2, the J call TRBJ2-5; 10 bases are a match to TRBD2. Germline-derived CDR1 and CDR2 are SGHTA and FQGNSA. This CDR3 is 15 amino acids long. The trim removed 6 bases at V and 7 bases at J, leaving 11 bases unmatched. DNA for the CDR3: TGTGCCAGCAGAGGCGATACTAGCGGGACAGCGACCCAGTACTTC. Its translation: CASRGDTSGTATQYF.

The J gene is TRBJ2-3, the V gene TRBV5-8; D is unresolved. CDR1 SGHTS and CDR2 YDEGEE come from the germline V gene. The CDR3 runs 14 residues. V lost 0 bases to trimming and J lost 8 bases, with 13 bases between them. The CDR3 reads CASSLAPIKVTQYF. CDR3 sequence (DNA): TGTGCCAGCAGCTTGGCCCCTATAAAGGTTACGCAGTATTTT.

V usage is TRBV11-2 and J usage is TRBJ2-6, with TRBD1 identical over 8 bases. CDR1 SGHAT and CDR2 FQNNGV come from the germline V gene. J was trimmed by 2 bases and V by 2 bases; bases with no gene match: 8. This CDR3 is 18 amino acids long. CDR3 DNA: TGTGCCAGCAGCTTACAAGGGGCAGGGGGCCCTGGGGCCAACGTCCTGACTTTC. This translates into CASSLQGAGGPGANVLTF.

V is TRBV29-1 and J is TRBJ1-1; D unclear. V shed 8 bases and J shed 5 bases, with 21 bases lying between them. In germline, CDR1 is SQVTM, CDR2 ANQGSEA. This CDR3 is 14 amino acids long. The CDR3 sequence is CSTPGIALTTEAFF. CDR3 nucleotides: TGCAGCACCCCGGGGATTGCCCTGACTACTGAAGCTTTCTTT.

This clonotype was seen more than once but under ten times. This chain uses TRBV29-1 with TRBJ1-1, with TRBD1 matching 11 bases. The germline V gene has CDR1 SQVTM and CDR2 ANQGSEA. J gave up 4 bases and V 4 bases, and 5 bases lay outside the gene matches. The CDR3 runs 14 residues. Here the CDR3 reads CSVADRGRITEAFF. CDR3 bases: TGCAGCGTTGCGGACAGGGGGCGAATCACTGAAGCTTTCTTT.